This entry lists 23 T cell receptor beta chains sequenced from one sample in a study of blood T cell repertoires in COVID-19. Clones were sequenced by immunoSEQ multiplex PCR, and TCRdb holds only the in-frame ones, with some missing. Of 110,000 to 150,000 clones in the sample, approximately 84% were seen once. Sequenced: PBMCs or T cells enriched from blood (not recorded which). These receptors were collected from a woman between 18 and 29 years old who had been exposed to COVID-19.

This clone has only one observation. V usage is TRBV12-3 or TRBV12-4 and J usage is TRBJ1-2; the D gene is possibly TRBD1 (5 bases). The CDR3 totals 13 residues. Trimming removed 3 bases at V and 6 bases at J, with 11 bases between. CDR3 nucleotides: TGTGCCAGCAGTTTTGGCAGGGTCGATGGCTACACCTTC. Encoded protein: CASSFGRVDGYTF.

The chain joins TRBV2 to TRBJ1-2; 8 bases are shared with TRBD1. V shed 3 bases, J shed 6 bases, and the junction held 9 bases outside the gene matches. The CDR3 is made up of 15 amino acids. The germline gives CDR1 SNHLY, CDR2 FYNNEI. The CDR3 DNA reads as TGTGCCAGCAGTGATCTTTCCAGGGGGCGGAATGGCTACACCTTC. Its protein is CASSDLSRGRNGYTF.

The chain combines TRBV12-3 or TRBV12-4 with TRBJ1-1; D remains unclear. The CDR3 extends over 13 amino acids. Deletions cut 0 bases from V and 7 bases from J, with 9 bases between. The chain's CDR3 is CASSLAVRGEAFF. In DNA, the CDR3 is TGTGCCAGCAGTTTAGCGGTCAGAGGTGAAGCTTTCTTT.

The CDR3 bases are TGTGCCAGCAGTTTACCCTTGACACCTCTCTCTGAAGCTTTCTTT. It encodes CASSLPLTPLSEAFF. This rearrangement joins TRBV28 to TRBJ1-1; D not resolved. The germline V and J ends were trimmed by 2 bases and 6 bases, with 16 bases remaining between them. The CDR3 covers 15 residues. The germline gives CDR1 MDHEN, CDR2 SYDVKM.

The chain uses TRBV6-8 and TRBJ1-2; D gene uncertain. Trimming shortened V by 6 bases and J by 11 bases, and 22 bases separated the two germline ends. The CDR3 has 14 residues. Germline assignment: CDR1 MNHGY and CDR2 SAAAGT. This CDR3 reads CASSLQGKKARYTF. In DNA, the CDR3 is TGTGCCAGCAGCTTACAAGGTAAAAAAGCGAGGTACACCTTC.

The V and J genes are TRBV7-6 and TRBJ2-1, with D perhaps TRBD1 (7 bases). This CDR3 region has 15 residues. Trimming took 3 bases from V and 5 from J, leaving 14 bases between them. The germline CDR1 and CDR2 sequences are SGHVS and FNYEAQ. The DNA for the CDR3 is TGTGCCAGCAGCTTCCGGACAGGAGGGGACAATGAGCAGTTCTTC. As protein: CASSFRTGGDNEQFF.

The chain uses TRBV6-2 or TRBV6-3 and TRBJ2-3, with TRBD2 matching over 12 bases. The CDR3 is 19 residues long. In germline, CDR1 is MNHEY, CDR2 SVGEGT. With V trimmed by 0 bases and J by 3 bases, 10 bases remained unmatched. The CDR3 region is CASSYSTASGRARTDTQYF. CDR3 DNA sequence: TGTGCCAGCAGTTACTCGACGGCTAGCGGGAGGGCCAGAACAGATACGCAGTATTTT.

This sequence joins TRBV19 and TRBJ1-5; D might be TRBD1 (6 bases). This CDR3 region has 12 residues. Germline CDR1 reads LNHDA; CDR2 reads SQIVND (reference sequence). Trimming pared 8 bases from V and 5 bases from J, leaving 10 bases between. This chain's CDR3 is CASGYRDQPQHF. The DNA for the CDR3 is TGTGCCAGTGGATACAGGGATCAGCCCCAGCATTTT.

The chain couples TRBV30 to TRBJ1-1; tentative D call: TRBD1 (5 bases). This CDR3 spans 13 amino acids. Germline V gives CDR1 GTSNPN, CDR2 SVGIG (reference sequence). Trimming removed 0 bases at V and 11 bases at J, with 16 bases between. CDR3 in DNA: TGTGCCTGGAGTGTTGACGCTCGGACACCGGCTTTCTTT. It encodes CAWSVDARTPAFF.

The CDR3 region is CASTSTSGRTDTQYF. The CDR3 nucleotides are TGTGCCAGCACCTCGACTAGCGGGCGCACAGATACGCAGTATTTT. The genes are TRBV6-5 and TRBJ2-3; 10 nucleotides line up with TRBD2. Losses at the gene ends were 7 bases for V and 1 base for J; bases not matched to a gene: 5. The CDR3 contains 15 residues. Germline values: CDR1 MNHEY, CDR2 SVGAGI.

This chain joins TRBV6-4 and TRBJ2-1; no definite D call. The CDR3 spans 13 residues. The V gene lost 5 bases and the J gene lost 5 bases, with 10 bases spanning the gap. The germline V gene has CDR1 MRHNA and CDR2 SNTAGT. CDR3 sequence: CASSPTRNNEQFF. Here the CDR3 DNA reads TGTGCCAGCAGTCCGACTCGCAACAATGAGCAGTTCTTC.

The sample holds one count of this clone. CDR3 sequence: CASSQRLGGPYYGYTF. The CDR3 DNA reads as TGTGCCAGCAGCCAACGGCTCGGCGGCCCCTACTATGGCTACACCTTC. This rearrangement joins TRBV3-1 (or the pseudogene TRBV3-2) to TRBJ1-2; D gene uncertain. Trimming took off 2 bases at V and 3 bases at J, with 16 bases between the two ends. CDR1 is LGHDT and CDR2 is YNNKEL in the germline V gene (reference sequence). The CDR3 length is 16 residues.

The chain couples TRBV5-1 to TRBJ1-4; no firm D call. There are 11 residues in the CDR3. From germline, CDR1 is SGHRS and CDR2 YFSETQ. The germline V and J ends were trimmed by 5 bases and 12 bases, with 11 bases remaining between them. This CDR3 reads CASSGEGELFF. CDR3 coding DNA: TGCGCCAGCAGTGGTGAGGGCGAACTGTTTTTT.

The CDR3 spells CASHRGGQVKQFF. CDR3 DNA sequence: TGTGCCAGCCACCGCGGGGGGCAGGTGAAGCAGTTCTTC. The chain is built from TRBV25-1 and TRBJ2-1; 8 bases agree with TRBD2. The CDR3 runs 13 residues. J lost 11 bases, V lost 8 bases, and 11 bases had no gene match. CDR1 MGHDK and CDR2 SYGVNS come from the germline V gene. The full variable domain, completed using reference TRBV25-1 and TRBJ2-1, is EADIYQTPRYLVIGTGKKITLECSQTMGHDKMYWYQQDPGMELHLIHYSYGVNSTEKGDLSSESTVSRIRTEHFPLTLESARPSHTSQYLCASHRGGQVKQFFGPGTRLTVL.

The rearrangement links TRBV27 to TRBJ1-1; D is possibly TRBD1 (6 bases). The CDR3 is 13 residues long. V shed 6 bases and J shed 4 bases, with 12 bases lying between them. Germline V lookup: CDR1 MNHEY, CDR2 SMNVEV (reference sequence). The DNA of the CDR3 is TGTGCCAGCAGCAGGGGCAAGAGCACTGAAGCTTTCTTT. Amino acid sequence: CASSRGKSTEAFF.

The table lists this clone with a few counts. Different DNA sequences within this sample yield the same CDR3. The rearrangement joins TRBV12-3 or TRBV12-4 to TRBJ1-5; the match to TRBD1 covers 8 bases. V trimming: 5 bases; J trimming: 5 bases; junction bases outside the gene matches: 2. The length of the CDR3 is 13 residues. The CDR3 coding sequence is TGTGCCAGCAGTAGACAGGGGCATCAGCCCCAGCATTTT. Residues: CASSRQGHQPQHF.

This chain connects TRBV28 to TRBJ2-2; 11 nucleotides match TRBD1. Germline V lookup: CDR1 MDHEN, CDR2 SYDVKM. This CDR3 has 16 residues. The V segment lost 10 bases and the J segment 7 bases; nucleotides outside the gene matches: 14. The CDR3 DNA reads as TGTGCCACTAAAGTCCAGGGACAGGGGGTGATCGGGGAGCTGTTTTTT. This codes for CATKVQGQGVIGELFF.

V gene TRBV28 combines with J gene TRBJ2-3, with D hard to call. Trimming stripped 6 bases from V and 0 bases from J, with 10 bases between. Germline CDR1 reads MDHEN; CDR2 reads SYDVKM. The CDR3 sequence is 14 residues long. The chain's CDR3 is CASRPRISTDTQYF. CDR3 in DNA: TGTGCCAGCAGGCCCAGGATAAGCACAGATACGCAGTATTTT.

This clone was seen ten or more times. J is TRBJ1-4 and V is TRBV9; D unresolved. The CDR3 is 15 residues long. Trimming pared 0 bases from V and 3 bases from J, leaving 9 bases between. Germline V gene data show CDR1 as SGDLS and CDR2 as YYNGEE. The CDR3 reads CASSVVRDSNEKLFF. The CDR3 DNA reads TGTGCCAGCAGCGTAGTAAGAGACTCTAATGAAAAACTGTTTTTT.

The chain carries TRBV19 and TRBJ2-6, with 7 bases lining up with TRBD1. J lost 0 bases, V lost 1 base, and 6 bases had no gene match. This CDR3 is built from 18 residues. Germline lookup yields CDR1 LNHDA and CDR2 SQIVND (reference sequence). CDR3 region: CASSIVLYRGSGANVLTF. In nucleotides, the CDR3 is TGTGCCAGTAGTATAGTATTATACAGGGGCTCTGGGGCCAACGTCCTGACTTTC. Using reference TRBV19 and TRBJ2-6 for the parts outside the CDR3, the full variable domain is DGGITQSPKYLFRKEGQNVTLSCEQNLNHDAMYWYRQDPGQGLRLIYYSQIVNDFQKGDIAEGYSVSREKKESFPLTVTSAQKNPTAFYLCASSIVLYRGSGANVLTFGAGSRLTVL.

This sequence joins TRBV28 and TRBJ2-7, with 8 bases matching TRBD1. This CDR3 region has 15 residues. V dropped 6 bases and J dropped 2; count of bases not matched to a gene: 9. CDR1 and CDR2 from the germline V gene are MDHEN and SYDVKM. DNA for the CDR3: TGTGCCAGCAGCCGAGCCGGGACAGGCACCTACGAGCAGTACTTC. Its translation is CASSRAGTGTYEQYF.

V and J are TRBV27 and TRBJ1-2, with D tentatively TRBD1 (6 bases). This CDR3 region has 14 residues. Trimming shortened V by 7 bases and J by 8 bases, and 20 bases separated the two germline ends. The germline V gene encodes CDR1 MNHEY and CDR2 SMNVEV (reference sequence). The DNA of the CDR3 is TGTGCCAGCACCCCAACCCCAGGGGTTCCAGGCTACACCTTC. The encoded protein is CASTPTPGVPGYTF.

Notes on this clone: Other DNA sequences in the same sample also yield this CDR3. The chain is built from TRBV18 and TRBJ1-1; D remains unclear. This CDR3 is 13 amino acids long. Trimming removed 2 bases at V and 3 bases at J, with 7 bases between. Germline assignment: CDR1 KGHSH and CDR2 LQKENI. The CDR3 spells CASSPSRDTEAFF. In nucleotides, the CDR3 is TGTGCCAGCTCACCAAGTCGGGACACTGAAGCTTTCTTT. Drawing the rest from reference TRBV18 and TRBJ1-1, the complete variable domain is NAGVMQNPRHLVRRRGQEARLRCSPMKGHSHVYWYRQLPEEGLKFMVYLQKENIIDESGMPKERFSAEFPKEGPSILRIQQVVRGDSAAYFCASSPSRDTEAFFGQGTRLTVV.